The subject of this entry is one T cell receptor (beta chain). Its antigen is unknown. Base qualities are missing; no much larger clone stands one base away. TCR CDR3 regions were amplified from genomic DNA by multiplex PCR using the deep immunoSEQ assay. Extracted genomic DNA from each cell subset was distributed evenly across all wells of several immunoSEQ 96-well plates, and each plate was treated as a replicate. For sorted subsets, 150 to 200 ng genomic DNA, equal to about 30,000 T cell genomes, was loaded into each replicate PCR. Purified libraries were measured with a Qubit 3.0 fluorometer, size-checked on a Bioanalyzer 2100, and measured again with the KAPA Library Quantification kit. Every immunoSEQ 96-well plate was sequenced on a separate single-read 150-cycle Illumina NextSeq 550 flow cell. In the source study's methods: Because only junctional sequences without quality scores were contained in the immunoSEQ output, filtering matching that applied to full-length reads could not be performed. Sequences were annotated with PyIR, a Python wrapper for IgBLAST v1.9, and V/J genes and CDR3 were assigned using IMGT germline references. Reads with weak V/J assignments (E-value above 1e-6), missing CDR3, stop codons, out-of-frame junctions, or ambiguous translated residues were removed. V3J clonotypes were defined as sequences sharing the same inferred V gene, J gene, and CDR3 amino acid sequence. The percentage overlap between two repertoires was calculated by dividing the number of shared unique clonotypes by the size of the smaller repertoire. Three approaches were used to assess repertoire richness: RTK rarefaction, the Chao1 estimator, and Recon v2.1 estimates of unobserved clonotypes. Generation probabilities for all TCRbeta clonotypes obtained by the gDNA method from four donors were computed using OLGA. What TCRdb holds here is the immuneACCESS table cut down to in-frame rearrangements. Part of the clones is not present; checked against another copy, under half of the missing clones reflect an unresolved V gene, and the others are unexplained. Clone size and the V and J calls come from that table; the DNA yielded D and trimming. The sample table shows about 530,000 clones, and 90% to 96% are seen once. 0.06% of the sample goes to the ten largest clones.

Donors were healthy HIV-negative adults with no recently reported acute infections or vaccinations. Every donor was a Caucasian adult residing in Nashville, Tennessee, USA. CD4+ T cells were enriched by magnetic negative selection; naive cells were then positively selected on CD45RA, and the negative fraction formed the memory subset. After blood collection by leukapheresis, PBMCs were isolated using Ficoll-Histopaque density gradient centrifugation and then cryopreserved in the vapor phase of liquid nitrogen. Analytical flow cytometry was used to check the purity and quantity of each magnetically sorted T cell population. From each sorted fraction, genomic DNA was isolated and quantified by UV absorbance on a Nanodrop 2000c. This sample was included in a study of shared clonotypes between healthy human individuals (TCRdb year 2020). Notes on the research overall: The cohort included three men and a couple of women between 18 and 49 years of age. To increase sequencing depth and limit assay-specific biases, different laboratories used diverse techniques to prepare libraries and sequence TCR repertoires. Per donor, three plates each were used for CD4 naive and CD4 memory, two for CD8 naive, and one for CD8 memory. To estimate repertoire size and how much clonotype sharing occurs between individuals, the study deeply sequenced the blood TCR repertoires of several healthy adults. Per donor, leukapheresis produced somewhere between about 0.85 and 9.5 billion PBMCs.

The CDR3 starts with the cysteine, ends with the phenylalanine, and has 13 residues. Kept here is only the CDR3 DNA, which spans 39 bases and is read in frame from base 1. V trim: 7 bases; J trim: 10 bases; unmatched bases: 4. From a lookup of the germline V gene, CDR1 and CDR2 are SGHRS and YFSETQ. Paper-wide results and their limitations: Higher generation probabilities were observed for clonotypes shared by all four sorted-subset donors than for non-shared clonotypes. About 4.5% of naive CD4, roughly 3.5% of naive CD8, 2.3% of memory CD4, and less than 0.45% of memory CD8 clonotypes were shared across a few donors. Based on pairwise subsampling, the degree of clonotype sharing among donors was expected to be affected by sequencing depth. Because the study included only a small number of donors, the genetic and exposure-history diversity represented was limited. Incomplete sequencing was indicated by rarefaction of sorted-subset datasets, despite the large sequencing depth. Larger estimated clonotype richness was generally found for naive subsets than for memory subsets. Sampling was restricted to blood, and TCR repertoires in tissues likely differ from the TCR repertoires found in blood.

The receptor chain draws on TRBV5-1 and TRBJ2-1, with TRBD2 identical over 14 junction bases. The sequenced material came from naive CD4+ T cells sorted from blood. Reading the label with the study, this specimen's cell subset or site is: CD45RA+ positively selected. This receptor was taken from a woman aged 25 to 45 in good health. The CDR3 in this case is CASATSGRGEQFF. In nucleotide form, the sequence is TGCGCCAGCGCGACTAGCGGGAGGGGGGAGCAGTTCTTC.